This record looks at one TCR beta chain sequence and its context. Its antigen is still unknown. This entry is derived from a study of blood T cells in healthy people across ages. The length of the CDR3 is 14 residues. The germline V and J ends were trimmed by 6 bases and 0 bases, with 12 bases remaining between them. CDR1 DFQATT and CDR2 SNEGSKA come from the germline V gene (reference sequence). Study-level points and caveats: With donor CMV status unknown, expanded clonotype changes were possibly confounded.

The authors ran a second PCR of roughly 6 to 11 cycles using a sample-barcoded 5' primer and a J-beta primer mix. Using its own MiXCR run on the 5' RACE reads, TCRdb lists one record per CDR3 protein. The sample lists some 850,000 distinct CDR3 sequences; approximately 24% were seen once. The data were also submitted as part of a second study, on T cells of mothers and their children.

The clonotype was recovered from a boy aged 5-17 years in good health. Sequences were obtained from blood. The V and J genes are TRBV20-1 and TRBJ2-4; the D gene is possibly TRBD1 (6 bases). The CDR3 DNA reads TGCAGTGCCCATGGACAGCTAGCCAAAAACATTCAGTACTTC. Translation: CSAHGQLAKNIQYF.